A selection of T cell receptor beta chains follows, all from one sample in a study of cytomegalovirus exposure and HLA in healthy donors. Libraries were prepared by immunoSEQ multiplex PCR; TCRdb keeps only in-frame clonotypes and omits some of them. This sample yields a few hundred thousand clones, of which approximately 82% are seen a single time; about 7.5% belongs to the top ten. The sequenced sample consisted of PBMCs. These receptors were obtained from a woman aged 60-70 years in good health and CMV-seropositive. The CDR3 runs from the conserved cysteine through the conserved F or W. D genes are given only for firm matches. Clone size is given for some rows only: seen once, a few or many times, or a class if the clone is expanded.

D gene	J gene	V gene	clone size	CDR3 protein	CDR3 DNA
TRBD1	TRBJ1-5	TRBV6-1	NA	CASWGQAHNQPQHF	TGTGCCAGCTGGGGACAGGCTCACAATCAGCCCCAGCATTTT
NA	TRBJ1-2	TRBV11-2	NA	CASSLEQGTPYGYTF	TGTGCCAGCAGCTTAGAACAGGGAACCCCCTATGGCTACACCTTC
TRBD2	TRBJ2-1	TRBV29-1	few	CSVDPSGTDEQFF	TGCAGCGTTGACCCTAGCGGGACCGATGAGCAGTTCTTC
NA	TRBJ2-3	TRBV28	NA	CASRDSSTDTQYF	TGTGCCAGCAGGGACAGTAGCACAGATACGCAGTATTTT
NA	TRBJ2-1	TRBV7-3	once	CASSLGSYNEQFF	TGTGCCAGCAGTCTGGGGAGTTACAATGAGCAGTTCTTC
TRBD2	TRBJ2-7	TRBV6-5	NA	CASSYSRAVPGGEQYF	TGTGCCAGCAGTTACTCGAGGGCGGTTCCGGGAGGCGAGCAGTACTTC
NA	TRBJ1-5	TRBV7-9	NA	CASRDREDQPQHF	TGTGCCAGCAGGGACAGAGAAGATCAGCCCCAGCATTTT
TRBD2	TRBJ2-7	TRBV10-3	few	CASSLAGVYEQYF	TGTGCCAGCAGTTTAGCGGGAGTTTACGAGCAGTACTTC
TRBD1	TRBJ1-1	TRBV5-1	NA	CASSWDRDTEAFF	TGCGCCAGCAGCTGGGACAGGGACACTGAAGCTTTCTTT
TRBD2	TRBJ2-1	TRBV7-6	NA	CASSLVVSGRRSSYNEQFF	TGTGCCAGCAGCTTAGTGGTTAGCGGGAGGAGGAGCTCCTACAATGAGCAGTTCTTC
TRBD2	TRBJ2-5	TRBV7-3	once	CASSLGSSGSGQTQYF	TGTGCCAGCAGCTTAGGCTCTAGCGGGAGTGGGCAGACCCAGTACTTC
TRBD1	TRBJ1-4	TRBV25-1	NA	CASRQGGEKLFF	TGTGCCAGCCGACAGGGCGGCGAAAAACTGTTTTTT
NA	TRBJ2-1	TRBV19	NA	CASRQRILDEQFF	TGTGCCAGTCGGCAGAGGATATTGGATGAGCAGTTCTTC
NA	TRBJ1-4	TRBV6-1	NA	CASLRSRINNEKLFF	TGTGCCAGCCTCCGTTCCAGGATTAATAATGAAAAACTGTTTTTT
TRBD2	TRBJ2-3	TRBV5-6	NA	CASSLGLAGVRDTQYF	TGTGCCAGCAGCTTGGGACTAGCGGGAGTTCGAGATACGCAGTATTTT
NA	TRBJ2-7	TRBV27	NA	CASSPRGAYEQYF	TGTGCCAGCAGTCCCAGGGGTGCTTACGAGCAGTACTTC
TRBD2	TRBJ2-7	TRBV7-2	NA	CASSLGGTSDSYEQYF	TGTGCCAGCAGCTTAGGGGGGACTAGCGACTCCTACGAGCAGTACTTC
TRBD2	TRBJ2-1	TRBV5-1	once	CASRGLAGGNEQFF	TGCGCCAGCAGGGGACTAGCGGGGGGCAATGAGCAGTTCTTC
TRBD1	TRBJ1-4	TRBV5-1	NA	CASSAGTGRTNEKLFF	TGCGCCAGCAGCGCCGGGACAGGGCGAACTAATGAAAAACTGTTTTTT
NA	TRBJ2-7	TRBV5-1	NA	CASSLSHLIYEQYF	TGCGCCAGCAGCTTGAGCCATTTAATATACGAGCAGTACTTC
NA	TRBJ1-3	TRBV7-9	NA	CASSLARQLSGNTIYF	TGTGCCAGCAGCTTAGCCAGGCAACTCTCTGGAAACACCATATATTTT
NA	TRBJ1-5	TRBV2	few	CASSDEGVLAKGLNQPQHF	TGTGCCAGCAGTGACGAGGGGGTTCTCGCCAAGGGCTTAAATCAGCCCCAGCATTTT
TRBD2	TRBJ2-3	TRBV29-1	NA	CSAPGLAGPTDTQYF	TGCAGCGCCCCGGGACTAGCGGGACCCACAGATACGCAGTATTTT
TRBD1	TRBJ1-2	TRBV6-1	NA	CASTQQGASYGYTF	TGTGCCAGCACCCAACAGGGGGCGTCCTATGGCTACACCTTC
TRBD2	TRBJ2-3	TRBV9	NA	CASRGRGDTQYF	TGTGCCAGCAGAGGGAGGGGAGATACGCAGTATTTT
TRBD1	TRBJ1-1	TRBV18	NA	CASSPGTGGFMNTEAFF	TGTGCCAGCTCACCAGGGACAGGGGGCTTCATGAACACTGAAGCTTTCTTT
TRBD2	TRBJ2-2	TRBV19	NA	CASSILGLAPGELFF	TGTGCCAGTAGTATCCTGGGACTAGCCCCCGGGGAGCTGTTTTTT
NA	TRBJ1-1	TRBV28	NA	CASSFRPGRTEAFF	TGTGCCAGCAGTTTCAGGCCAGGGCGCACTGAAGCTTTCTTT
TRBD2	TRBJ2-5	TRBV27	NA	CASSLGGGGRVTQYF	TGTGCCAGCAGTCTTGGGGGGGGAGGGAGGGTGACCCAGTACTTC
TRBD2	TRBJ2-5	TRBV7-6	NA	CASSPGTSGQETQYF	TGTGCCAGCAGCCCGGGGACTAGCGGCCAAGAGACCCAGTACTTC
TRBD2	TRBJ2-7	TRBV5-1	NA	CASRLEASGAAREQYF	TGCGCCAGCAGACTGGAGGCTAGCGGGGCCGCAAGGGAGCAGTACTTC
NA	TRBJ2-7	TRBV2	NA	CASIGIAEQYF	TGTGCCAGCATCGGGATCGCGGAGCAGTACTTC
TRBD1	TRBJ1-2	TRBV5-1	NA	CASSQDRDGGYTF	TGCGCCAGCAGCCAGGACAGGGACGGCGGCTACACCTTC
NA	TRBJ1-1	TRBV6-5	NA	CATRDRGDTEAFF	TGTGCCACCAGGGACCGGGGGGACACTGAAGCTTTCTTT
NA	TRBJ1-2	TRBV7-2	NA	CASSFQTVYGYTF	TGTGCCAGCAGCTTCCAGACAGTTTATGGCTACACCTTC
NA	TRBJ2-1	TRBV10-3	NA	CAISEGQIYEQFF	TGTGCCATCAGTGAGGGACAGATCTATGAGCAGTTCTTC